The 2 T cell receptor beta chains in this list originate from one sample, sequenced in a study of T cells expressing NK-cell markers. With the 5' RACE reads reprocessed, TCRdb shows one record per CDR3 protein and no DNA. Recorded for this sample: around 100,000 distinct CDR3 sequences. Sequencing was done on a sample of blood T cells: a sorted CD56 or NKG2C T cell subset, CD4+ or CD8+ T cells, or bulk PBMC T cells (not recorded which). The receptors stem from a woman between 18 and 70 years old in good health.

V usage is TRBV28 and J usage is TRBJ2-7. This CDR3 comprises 15 residues. The V gene's germline CDR1 is MDHEN and CDR2 SYDVKM. The CDR3 is CASSLSIGSTYEQYF.

This chain links TRBV7-2 with TRBJ2-1; TCRdb picks TRBD1, but there is no DNA to check that call. The CDR3 is 13 amino acids. Germline loops: CDR1 SGHTA, CDR2 FQGNSA. The CDR3 loop is CASSPWGNHEQFF.